Listed below are T cell receptor beta chains from one sample, sequenced in a study of T cells in Graves' hyperthyroidism and ophthalmopathy. TCRdb called the multiplex PCR reads again in MiXCR, with one record for every CDR3 protein. The sample has approximately 720,000 distinct CDR3 sequences, over 15% seen once. The specimen was blood. The receptors here all came from a woman between 45 and 60 years old with Graves' hyperthyroidism that later progressed to Graves' ophthalmopathy. CDR3s include the opening cysteine and the closing phenylalanine or tryptophan. A D gene is named only where the DNA matches it firmly. Clone size, where shown, is once, few, many, or a class for clones that have expanded.

>TRBV14|.|TRBJ1-1|.
CASSQWGRDNTEAFF
TGTGCCAGCAGCCAATGGGGAAGGGACAACACTGAAGCTTTCTTT
>TRBV5-1|.|TRBJ1-1|many
CASSLRGGTEAFF
TGTGCCAGCAGCTTGAGGGGGGGGACTGAAGCTTTCTTT
>TRBV20-1|.|TRBJ1-2|many
CSARSGGYYGYTF
TGCAGTGCTAGATCCGGGGGCTACTATGGCTACACCTTC
>TRBV20-1|.|TRBJ2-6|few
CSASDSPYSSGANVLTF
TGCAGTGCTAGTGACTCACCATACAGCTCTGGGGCCAACGTCCTGACTTTC
>TRBV18|.|TRBJ1-5|many
CASSPIEGPNQPQHF
TGTGCCAGCTCACCCATCGAGGGGCCAAATCAGCCCCAGCATTTT
>TRBV2|.|TRBJ1-1|.
CASSYTAEEGTEAFF
TGTGCCAGCAGCTATACCGCCGAAGAGGGGACTGAAGCTTTCTTT
>TRBV6-1|.|TRBJ1-2|few
CASSAGDLYGYTF
TGTGCCAGCAGTGCAGGGGACCTTTACGGCTACACCTTC
>TRBV9|.|TRBJ1-2|few
CASSVGGGVVGYGYTF
TGTGCCAGCAGCGTAGGCGGAGGGGTCGTTGGCTATGGCTACACCTTC
>TRBV11-2|TRBD1|TRBJ2-7|many
CASSWGIGQGSYEQYF
TGTGCCAGCAGCTGGGGCATCGGACAGGGGTCCTACGAGCAGTACTTC
>TRBV7-6|TRBD1|TRBJ2-1|few
CASSLTTGDRDNEQFF
TGTGCCAGCAGCTTAACTACAGGGGATAGAGACAATGAGCAGTTCTTC
>TRBV6-1|.|TRBJ1-5|.
CASSEAGGPFRGNQPQHF
TGTGCCAGCAGTGAAGCCGGAGGACCCTTTCGGGGCAATCAGCCCCAGCATTTT
>TRBV19|.|TRBJ1-2|.
CASSIGQNNYGYTF
TGTGCCAGTAGTATAGGACAGAACAACTATGGCTACACCTTC
>TRBV10-3|TRBD2|TRBJ2-5|many
CAISESASGDQETQYF
TGTGCCATCAGTGAGTCTGCTAGCGGGGACCAAGAGACCCAGTACTTC
>TRBV29-1|TRBD1|TRBJ2-1|many
CSGGTGTYNEQFF
TGCAGCGGCGGGACAGGGACCTACAATGAGCAGTTCTTC
>TRBV6-1|TRBD1|TRBJ2-3|.
CASTKLTGGLVDTQYF
TGTGCCAGTACAAAGTTGACAGGGGGTTTAGTAGATACGCAGTATTTT
>TRBV4-1|.|TRBJ2-2|few
CASSPWGGTGELFF
TGCGCCAGCAGCCCCTGGGGCGGCACCGGGGAGCTGTTTTTT
>TRBV2|TRBD1|TRBJ2-2|many
CASTRDRVDTGELFF
TGTGCCAGCACTCGGGACAGGGTCGATACCGGGGAGCTGTTTTTT
>TRBV20-1|TRBD1|TRBJ1-1|many
CSASSDRGTEAFF
TGCAGTGCTTCCTCGGACAGGGGCACTGAAGCTTTCTTT
>TRBV13|TRBD1|TRBJ1-1|many
CASSTPGQASTEAFF
TGTGCCAGCAGCACACCCGGACAGGCGAGCACTGAAGCTTTCTTT
>TRBV11-2|.|TRBJ2-2|many
CASSRTFYTGELFF
TGTGCCAGCAGTAGGACATTTTACACCGGGGAGCTGTTTTTT
>TRBV12-5|.|TRBJ2-2|.
CASGLVFTGELFF
TGTGCTAGTGGTTTGGTATTCACCGGGGAGCTGTTTTTT
>TRBV3-1|.|TRBJ1-2|many
CASSQGRLNYGYTF
TGTGCCAGCAGCCAAGGCAGACTTAACTATGGCTACACCTTC
>TRBV12-3/TRBV12-4|TRBD1|TRBJ2-1|few
CASSPRDRLWDEQFF
TGTGCCAGCAGTCCCCGGGACAGGCTTTGGGATGAGCAGTTCTTC
>TRBV6-1|.|TRBJ1-5|.
CASNPSRVDQPQHF
TGTGCCAGCAACCCCTCCAGGGTGGATCAGCCCCAGCATTTT
>TRBV9|.|TRBJ1-2|few
CASSVDTGYGYTF
TGTGCCAGCAGCGTAGATACTGGGTATGGCTACACCTTC
>TRBV5-1|.|TRBJ1-1|few
CASSFNQGTEAFF
TGCGCCAGCAGCTTTAATCAGGGCACTGAAGCTTTCTTT
>TRBV10-1|TRBD1|TRBJ2-2|few
CASSEQTGGWDTGELFF
TGCGCCAGCAGTGAACAAACAGGGGGCTGGGACACCGGGGAGCTGTTTTTT
>TRBV11-2|TRBD2|TRBJ2-1|many
CASSLEGGAGGSVNEQFF
TGTGCCAGCAGCTTAGAAGGGGGAGCGGGGGGGTCTGTCAATGAGCAGTTCTTC
>TRBV5-1|.|TRBJ1-5|many
CASSLGGHQPQHF
TGTGCCAGCAGTTTGGGCGGTCATCAGCCCCAGCATTTT
>TRBV2|.|TRBJ2-1|.
CASRGPAPGNEQFF
TGTGCCAGCAGGGGCCCCGCCCCGGGGAATGAGCAGTTCTTC
>TRBV4-1|TRBD2|TRBJ2-1|.
CASSQEGRDYRNEQFF
TGCGCCAGCAGCCAAGAAGGGCGGGACTATCGCAATGAGCAGTTCTTC
>TRBV6-4|TRBD1|TRBJ1-2|.
CASSTNYGDRGYGYTF
TGTGCCAGCAGTACTAATTACGGGGACAGAGGATATGGCTACACCTTC
>TRBV5-1|.|TRBJ2-7|few
CASSLEGEDEQYF
TGCGCCAGCAGCTTAGAGGGGGAGGACGAGCAGTACTTC
>TRBV2|.|TRBJ1-2|many
CASSEEVGGHGYTF
TGTGCCAGCAGTGAAGAGGTCGGGGGGCATGGCTACACCTTC
>TRBV30|TRBD2|TRBJ2-1|few
CAWSSASGRSSYNEQFF
TGTGCCTGGAGCTCAGCTAGCGGGAGAAGCTCCTACAATGAGCAGTTCTTC
>TRBV9|TRBD1|TRBJ2-1|.
CASSVETGGNEQFF
TGTGCCAGCAGCGTAGAGACAGGGGGCAATGAGCAGTTCTTC
>TRBV18|TRBD1|TRBJ2-7|many
CASSPQDRTSYEQYF
TGTGCCAGCTCACCACAGGACAGGACTTCCTACGAGCAGTACTTC
>TRBV6-1|.|TRBJ2-3|.
CASSEALLSSTDTQYF
TGTGCCAGCAGTGAAGCTCTTCTCTCGAGCACAGATACGCAGTATTTT
>TRBV20-1|TRBD1|TRBJ2-7|.
CSARGKGTVLYEQYF
TGCAGTGCTAGAGGAAAGGGGACAGTCCTCTACGAGCAGTACTTC
>TRBV7-9|TRBD1|TRBJ1-2|few
CASSLDGRGHNYGYTF
TGTGCCAGCAGCTTAGATGGCAGGGGGCATAACTATGGCTACACCTTC
>TRBV4-1|.|TRBJ2-1|.
CASSQDETGFRNEQFF
TGCGCCAGCAGCCAAGATGAAACAGGGTTCAGGAATGAGCAGTTCTTC
>TRBV29-1|.|TRBJ1-2|few
CSVGGTRDPNYGYTF
TGCAGCGTTGGAGGGACGCGGGATCCTAACTATGGCTACACCTTC
>TRBV29-1|.|TRBJ1-1|.
CSGTWGGLRNTEAFF
TGCAGCGGTACCTGGGGGGGCTTAAGGAACACTGAAGCTTTCTTT
>TRBV7-9|TRBD1|TRBJ1-6|few
CASSLGTDSSPLHF
TGTGCCAGCAGCCTAGGGACAGATTCTTCACCCCTCCACTTT
>TRBV19|TRBD2|TRBJ2-5|.
CASSTIGGTSGRKQETQYF
TGTGCCAGTAGTACCATAGGAGGGACTAGCGGGCGTAAACAAGAGACCCAGTACTTC
>TRBV13|TRBD2|TRBJ2-5|.
CASSLGTGLAGGGETQYF
TGTGCCAGCAGCTTAGGGACTGGACTAGCGGGGGGCGGAGAGACCCAGTACTTC
>TRBV10-1|.|TRBJ2-7|few
CASSGDKIYEQYF
TGCGCCAGCAGTGGGGACAAGATCTACGAGCAGTACTTC
>TRBV7-3|.|TRBJ2-1|.
CASSLFHSPGNEQFF
TGTGCCAGCAGCTTATTTCACAGCCCGGGCAATGAGCAGTTCTTC
>TRBV7-3|TRBD1|TRBJ1-1|.
CASSYHRDRGPSTEAFF
TGTGCCAGCAGCTATCACCGGGACAGGGGGCCTAGCACTGAAGCTTTCTTT
>TRBV6-4|.|TRBJ1-2|.
CARDPRAGYTF
TGTGCCAGAGACCCCCGGGCTGGCTACACCTTC
>TRBV13|TRBD1|TRBJ2-5|many
CASSRDRRGETQYF
TGTGCCAGCTCAAGGGACAGGCGGGGAGAGACCCAGTACTTC
>TRBV6-1|.|TRBJ2-7|many
CASSDGGITPYEQYF
TGTGCCAGCAGTGATGGGGGAATTACACCATACGAGCAGTACTTC
>TRBV20-1|.|TRBJ1-4|.
CSAIGRGGSATNEKLFF
TGCAGTGCTATAGGGCGGGGGGGAAGTGCAACTAATGAAAAGCTGTTTTTT
>TRBV14|.|TRBJ2-7|many
CASSPGPRGSEQYF
TGTGCCAGCAGCCCGGGACCAAGAGGGAGCGAGCAGTACTTC
>TRBV7-6|.|TRBJ1-3|.
CASSPWPSSGNTIYF
TGTGCCAGCAGCCCATGGCCGAGCTCTGGAAACACCATATATTTT
>TRBV5-4|.|TRBJ1-2|many
CASSLLGKPDGYTF
TGTGCCAGCAGCTTGTTAGGGAAGCCAGATGGCTACACCTTC